This T cell receptor beta chain was documented in a study of long-term antiretroviral therapy in people with HIV. Version v3.0 of the immunoSEQ assay was performed at survey level. The assay was immunoSEQ multiplex PCR, and TCRdb's table has in-frame clones only and misses some. The table lists about 24,000 clones, over 65% of them singletons. V gave up 2 bases and J gave up 0 bases; unmatched junction bases: 6. CDR1 is MNHEY, CDR2 SMNVEV, per germline (reference sequence). The CDR3 totals 16 residues. Source: unsorted PBMCs, taken 4.4 years after starting antiretroviral therapy. The chain has TRBV27 and TRBJ1-1, with TRBD1 matching 7 bases. The source is a young man with HIV. In nucleotides, the CDR3 is TGTGCCAGCAGTTTAACAGGGGAGTCGATGAACACTGAAGCTTTCTTT. This codes for CASSLTGESMNTEAFF.